This record concerns one TCR beta chain sequence. Enrolled during active infection, Seattle patients were then followed longitudinally. The data originate from a study of blood T cell repertoires in COVID-19. Overall study: Whether acute or convalescent, the COVID-19 samples came from the United States, Italy and Spain. The analysed material was cDNA or gDNA that came from T cells, B-cell-depleted T cells, or PBMCs.

In the original processing: It was from reference gene primer amplification that nucleated cell counts were estimated. Here immunoSEQ multiplex PCR was the method, and the copy in TCRdb shows in-frame clones only, minus some. The V and J calls and clone size come from that table; D and trimming were worked out from the DNA. The data contain over 100,000 clones, about nine tenths of them singletons. This CDR3 has 21 residues. Germline-derived CDR1 and CDR2 are LNHNV and YYDKDF (reference sequence). V trimming: 0 bases; J trimming: 0 bases; junction bases outside the gene matches: 10. The V gene is TRBV15, the J gene TRBJ2-2, with 13 bases aligning to TRBD2. Sequenced material: peripheral blood. The TCR was taken from a woman in her sixties or seventies with COVID-19, enrolled during active disease. The CDR3 nucleotides read TGTGCCACCAGCAGAGATAGAACTAGCGGGGGGGCGGCAGCGAACACCGGGGAGCTGTTTTTT. As protein: CATSRDRTSGGAAANTGELFF.